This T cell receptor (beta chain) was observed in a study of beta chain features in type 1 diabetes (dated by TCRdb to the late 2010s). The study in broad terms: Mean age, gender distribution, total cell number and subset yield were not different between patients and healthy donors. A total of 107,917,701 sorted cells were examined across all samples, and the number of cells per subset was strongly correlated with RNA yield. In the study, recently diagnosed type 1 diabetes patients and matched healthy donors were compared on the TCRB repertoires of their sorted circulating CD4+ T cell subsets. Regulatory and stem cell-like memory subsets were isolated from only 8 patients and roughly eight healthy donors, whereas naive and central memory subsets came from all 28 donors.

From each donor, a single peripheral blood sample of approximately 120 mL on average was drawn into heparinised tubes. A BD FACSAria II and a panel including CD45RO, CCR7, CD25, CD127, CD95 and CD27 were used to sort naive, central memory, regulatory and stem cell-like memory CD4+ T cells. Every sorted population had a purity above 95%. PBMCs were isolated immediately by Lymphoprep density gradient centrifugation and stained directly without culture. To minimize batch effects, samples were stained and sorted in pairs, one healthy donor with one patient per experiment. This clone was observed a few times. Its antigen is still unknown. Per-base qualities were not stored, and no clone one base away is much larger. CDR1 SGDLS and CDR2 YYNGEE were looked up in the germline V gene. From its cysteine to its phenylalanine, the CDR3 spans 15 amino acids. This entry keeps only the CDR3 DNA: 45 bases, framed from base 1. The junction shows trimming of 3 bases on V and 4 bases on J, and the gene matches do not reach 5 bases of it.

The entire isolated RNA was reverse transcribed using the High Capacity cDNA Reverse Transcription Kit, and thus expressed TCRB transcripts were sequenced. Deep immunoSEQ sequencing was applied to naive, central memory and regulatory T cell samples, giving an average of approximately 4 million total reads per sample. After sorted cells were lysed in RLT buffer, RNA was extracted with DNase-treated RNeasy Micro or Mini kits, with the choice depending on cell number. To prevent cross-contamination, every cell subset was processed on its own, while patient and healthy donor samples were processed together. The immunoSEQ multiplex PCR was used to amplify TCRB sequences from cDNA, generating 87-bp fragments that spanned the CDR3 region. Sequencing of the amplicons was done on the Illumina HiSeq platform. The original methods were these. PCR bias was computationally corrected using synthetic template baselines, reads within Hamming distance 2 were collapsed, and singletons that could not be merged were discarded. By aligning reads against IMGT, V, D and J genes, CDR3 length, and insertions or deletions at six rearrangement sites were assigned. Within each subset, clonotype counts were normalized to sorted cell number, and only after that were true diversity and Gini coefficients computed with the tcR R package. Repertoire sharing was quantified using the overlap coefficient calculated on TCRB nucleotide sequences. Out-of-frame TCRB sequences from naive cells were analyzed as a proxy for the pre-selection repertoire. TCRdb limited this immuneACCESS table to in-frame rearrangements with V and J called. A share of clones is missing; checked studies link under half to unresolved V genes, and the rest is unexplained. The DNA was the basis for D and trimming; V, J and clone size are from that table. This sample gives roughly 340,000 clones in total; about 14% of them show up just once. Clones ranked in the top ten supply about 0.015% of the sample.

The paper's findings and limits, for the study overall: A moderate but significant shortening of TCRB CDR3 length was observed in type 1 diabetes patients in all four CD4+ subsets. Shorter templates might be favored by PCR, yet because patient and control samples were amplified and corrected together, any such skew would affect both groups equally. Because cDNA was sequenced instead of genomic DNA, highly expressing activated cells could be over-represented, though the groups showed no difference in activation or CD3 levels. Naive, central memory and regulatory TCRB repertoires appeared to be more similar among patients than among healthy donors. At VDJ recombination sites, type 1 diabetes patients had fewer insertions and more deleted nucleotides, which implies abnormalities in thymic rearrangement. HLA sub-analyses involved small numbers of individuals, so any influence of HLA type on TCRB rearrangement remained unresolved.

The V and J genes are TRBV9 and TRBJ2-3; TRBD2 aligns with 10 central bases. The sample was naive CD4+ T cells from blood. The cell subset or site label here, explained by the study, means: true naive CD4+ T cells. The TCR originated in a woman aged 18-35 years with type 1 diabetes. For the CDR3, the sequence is CASSALAGASDTQYF. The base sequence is TGTGCCAGCAGCGCCCTAGCGGGAGCATCAGATACGCAGTATTTT.